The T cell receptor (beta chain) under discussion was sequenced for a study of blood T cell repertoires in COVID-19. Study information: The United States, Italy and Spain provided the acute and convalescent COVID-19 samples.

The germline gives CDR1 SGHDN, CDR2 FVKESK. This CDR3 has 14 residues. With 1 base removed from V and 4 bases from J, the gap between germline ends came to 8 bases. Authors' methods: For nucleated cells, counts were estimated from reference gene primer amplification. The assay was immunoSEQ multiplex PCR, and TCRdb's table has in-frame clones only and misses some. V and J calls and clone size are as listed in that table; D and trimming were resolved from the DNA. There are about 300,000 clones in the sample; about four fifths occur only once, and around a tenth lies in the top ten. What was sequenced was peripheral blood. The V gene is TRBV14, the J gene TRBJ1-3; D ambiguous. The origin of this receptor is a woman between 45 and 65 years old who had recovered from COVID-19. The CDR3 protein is CASSQGGFGNTIYF. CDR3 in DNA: TGTGCCAGCAGCCAAGGAGGGTTCGGAAACACCATATATTTT.